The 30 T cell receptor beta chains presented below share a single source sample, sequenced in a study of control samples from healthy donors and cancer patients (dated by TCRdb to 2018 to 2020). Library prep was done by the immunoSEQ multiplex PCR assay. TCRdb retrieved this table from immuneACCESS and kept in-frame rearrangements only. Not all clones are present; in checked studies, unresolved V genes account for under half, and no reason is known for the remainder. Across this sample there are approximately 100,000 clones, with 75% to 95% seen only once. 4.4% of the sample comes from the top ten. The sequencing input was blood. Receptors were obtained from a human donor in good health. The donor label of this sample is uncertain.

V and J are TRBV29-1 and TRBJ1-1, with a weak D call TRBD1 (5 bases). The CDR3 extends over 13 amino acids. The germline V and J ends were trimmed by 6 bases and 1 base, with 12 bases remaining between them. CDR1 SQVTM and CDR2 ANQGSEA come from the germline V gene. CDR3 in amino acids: CSVMTVSNTEAFF. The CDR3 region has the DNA TGCAGCGTGATGACAGTCTCGAACACTGAAGCTTTCTTT.

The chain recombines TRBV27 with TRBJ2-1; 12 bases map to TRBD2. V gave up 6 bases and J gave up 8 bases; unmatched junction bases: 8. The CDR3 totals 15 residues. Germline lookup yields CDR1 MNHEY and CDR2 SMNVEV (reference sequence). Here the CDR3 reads CASSYGTSGRDEQFF. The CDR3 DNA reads TGTGCCAGCAGCTATGGGACTAGCGGGCGTGATGAGCAGTTCTTC.

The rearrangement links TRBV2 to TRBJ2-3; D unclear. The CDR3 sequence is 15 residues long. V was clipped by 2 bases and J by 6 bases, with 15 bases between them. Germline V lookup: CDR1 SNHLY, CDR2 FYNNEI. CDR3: CASSENSLPSDTQYF. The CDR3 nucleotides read TGTGCCAGCAGTGAAAACTCCTTACCTAGTGATACGCAGTATTTT. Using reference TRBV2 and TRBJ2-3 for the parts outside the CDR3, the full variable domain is EPEVTQTPSHQVTQMGQEVILRCVPISNHLYFYWYRQILGQKVEFLVSFYNNEISEKSEIFDDQFSVERPDGSNFTLKIRSTKLEDSAMYFCASSENSLPSDTQYFGPGTRLTVL.

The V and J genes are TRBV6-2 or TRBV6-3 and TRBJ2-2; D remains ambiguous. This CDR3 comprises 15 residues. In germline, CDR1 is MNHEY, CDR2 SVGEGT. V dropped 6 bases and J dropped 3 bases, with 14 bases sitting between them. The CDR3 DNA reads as TGTGCCAGCAGCTTAGGGCATTCCTACACCGGGGAGCTGTTTTTT. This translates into CASSLGHSYTGELFF.

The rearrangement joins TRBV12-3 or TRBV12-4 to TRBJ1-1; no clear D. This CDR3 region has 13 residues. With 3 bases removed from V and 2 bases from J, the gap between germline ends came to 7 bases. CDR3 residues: CASSFSTNTEAFF. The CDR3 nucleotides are TGTGCCAGCAGTTTTTCGACCAACACTGAAGCTTTCTTT.

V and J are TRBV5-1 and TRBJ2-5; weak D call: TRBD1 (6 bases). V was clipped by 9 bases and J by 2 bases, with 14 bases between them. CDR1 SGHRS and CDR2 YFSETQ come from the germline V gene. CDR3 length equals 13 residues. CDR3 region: CATKQGSQETQYF. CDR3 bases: TGCGCCACCAAACAGGGTTCACAAGAGACCCAGTACTTC.

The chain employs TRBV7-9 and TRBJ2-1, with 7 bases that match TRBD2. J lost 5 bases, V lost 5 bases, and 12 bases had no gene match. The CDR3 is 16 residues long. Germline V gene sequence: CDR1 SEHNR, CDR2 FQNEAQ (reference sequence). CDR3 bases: TGTGCCAGCAGCCGATATAGGCTAGCGGCACACAATGAGCAGTTCTTC. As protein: CASSRYRLAAHNEQFF.

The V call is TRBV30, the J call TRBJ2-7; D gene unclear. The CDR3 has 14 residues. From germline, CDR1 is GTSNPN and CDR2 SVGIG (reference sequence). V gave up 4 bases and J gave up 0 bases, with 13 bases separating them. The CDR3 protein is CAWKVRLASYEQYF. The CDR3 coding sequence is TGTGCCTGGAAAGTAAGACTTGCCTCCTACGAGCAGTACTTC.

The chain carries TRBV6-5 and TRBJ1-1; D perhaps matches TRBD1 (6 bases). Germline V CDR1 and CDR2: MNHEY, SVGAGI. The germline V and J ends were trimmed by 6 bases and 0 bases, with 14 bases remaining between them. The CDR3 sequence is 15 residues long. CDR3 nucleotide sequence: TGTGCCAGCAGCCTCACAGGGCAGATGAACACTGAAGCTTTCTTT. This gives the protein CASSLTGQMNTEAFF.

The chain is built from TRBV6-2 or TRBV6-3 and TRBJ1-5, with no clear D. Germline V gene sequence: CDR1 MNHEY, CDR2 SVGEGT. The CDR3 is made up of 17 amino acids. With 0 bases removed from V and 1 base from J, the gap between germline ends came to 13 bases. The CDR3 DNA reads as TGTGCCAGCAGTTACTCCGGGCAAAAGCGAAGCAATCAGCCCCAGCATTTT. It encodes CASSYSGQKRSNQPQHF.

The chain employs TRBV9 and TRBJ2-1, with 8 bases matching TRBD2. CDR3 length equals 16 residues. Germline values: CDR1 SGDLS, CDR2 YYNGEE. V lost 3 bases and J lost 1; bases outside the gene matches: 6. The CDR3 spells CASSEGLGLSYNEQFF. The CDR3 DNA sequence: TGTGCCAGCAGCGAGGGACTAGGTCTGTCCTACAATGAGCAGTTCTTC.

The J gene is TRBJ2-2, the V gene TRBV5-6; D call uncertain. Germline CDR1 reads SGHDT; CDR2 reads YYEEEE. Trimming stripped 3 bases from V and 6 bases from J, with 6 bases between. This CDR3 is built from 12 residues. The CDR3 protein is CASSSSSGELFF. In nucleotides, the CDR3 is TGTGCCAGCAGCTCCTCTTCCGGGGAGCTGTTTTTT.

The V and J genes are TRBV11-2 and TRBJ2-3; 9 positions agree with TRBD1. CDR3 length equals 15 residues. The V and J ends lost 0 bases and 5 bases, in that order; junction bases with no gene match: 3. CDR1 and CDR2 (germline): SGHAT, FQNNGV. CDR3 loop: CASSLDTGGLDTQYF. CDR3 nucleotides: TGTGCCAGCAGCTTAGACACAGGGGGCTTAGATACGCAGTATTTT.

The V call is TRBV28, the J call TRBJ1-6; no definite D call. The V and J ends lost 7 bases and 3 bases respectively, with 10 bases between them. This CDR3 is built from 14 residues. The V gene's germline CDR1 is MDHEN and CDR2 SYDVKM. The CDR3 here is CASTGGFYNSPLHF. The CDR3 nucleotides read TGTGCCAGCACCGGCGGTTTCTATAATTCACCCCTCCACTTT.

This CDR3 reads CASSEGGAAAFF. The CDR3 DNA is TGTGCCAGCAGCGAAGGGGGGGCGGCGGCTTTCTTT. The chain uses TRBV6-2 or TRBV6-3 and TRBJ1-1, with D perhaps matching TRBD1 (6 bases). Germline V gene lookup returns CDR1 MNHEY and CDR2 SVGEGT. V was trimmed by 6 bases and J by 11 bases, leaving 16 bases between them. This CDR3 spans 12 amino acids.

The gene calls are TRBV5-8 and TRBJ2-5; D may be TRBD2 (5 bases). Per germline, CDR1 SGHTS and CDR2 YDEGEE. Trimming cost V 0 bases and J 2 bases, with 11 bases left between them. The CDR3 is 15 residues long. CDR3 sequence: CASSLGGFIQETQYF. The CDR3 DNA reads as TGTGCCAGCAGCTTGGGCGGGTTTATTCAAGAGACCCAGTACTTC.

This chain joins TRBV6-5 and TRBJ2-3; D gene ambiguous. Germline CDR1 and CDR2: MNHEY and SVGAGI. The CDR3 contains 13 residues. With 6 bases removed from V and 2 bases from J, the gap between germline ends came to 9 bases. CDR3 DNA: TGTGCCAGCAGGGGCACTAACACAGATACGCAGTATTTT. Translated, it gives CASRGTNTDTQYF.

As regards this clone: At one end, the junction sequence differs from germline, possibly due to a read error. The CDR3 spells CAGRDDQNIQYF. CDR3 sequence (DNA): TGTGCCGGCAGGGACGACCAAAACATTCAGTACTTC. The rearrangement joins TRBV12-3 or TRBV12-4 to TRBJ2-4; D tentatively reads TRBD1 or TRBD2 (5 bases each). The CDR3 is 12 amino acids.

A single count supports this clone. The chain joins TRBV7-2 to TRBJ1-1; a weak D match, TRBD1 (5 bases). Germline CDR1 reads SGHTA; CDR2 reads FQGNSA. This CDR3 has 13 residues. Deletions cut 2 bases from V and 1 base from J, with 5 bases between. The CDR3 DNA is TGTGCCAGCAGCTTACAGGGGAACACTGAAGCTTTCTTT. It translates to CASSLQGNTEAFF.

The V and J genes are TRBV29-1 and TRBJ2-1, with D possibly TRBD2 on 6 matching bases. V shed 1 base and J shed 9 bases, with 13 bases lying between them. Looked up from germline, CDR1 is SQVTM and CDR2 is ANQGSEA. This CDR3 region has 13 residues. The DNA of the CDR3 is TGCAGCGTTGAAGGGCAGGACGGGGGTGAGCAGTTCTTC. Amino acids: CSVEGQDGGEQFF.

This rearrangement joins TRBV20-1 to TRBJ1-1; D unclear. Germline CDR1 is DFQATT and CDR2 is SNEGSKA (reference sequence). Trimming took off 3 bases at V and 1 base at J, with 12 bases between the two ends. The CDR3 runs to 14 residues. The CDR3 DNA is TGCAGTGCTAGTCCCCCAGAGAGGAACACTGAAGCTTTCTTT. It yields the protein CSASPPERNTEAFF.

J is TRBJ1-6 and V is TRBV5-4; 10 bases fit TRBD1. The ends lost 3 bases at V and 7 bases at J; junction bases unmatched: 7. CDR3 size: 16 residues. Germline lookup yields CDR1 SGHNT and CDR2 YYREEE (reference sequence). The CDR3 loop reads CASSSARTGGNSPLHF. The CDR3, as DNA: TGTGCCAGCAGCTCGGCACGGACAGGGGGAAATTCACCCCTCCACTTT.

Here the CDR3 reads CASSLSGTDTQYF. The CDR3 DNA follows: TGTGCCAGCAGTTTAAGTGGCACAGATACGCAGTATTTT. V is TRBV12-3 or TRBV12-4 and J is TRBJ2-3; D is unresolved. This CDR3 contains 13 residues. Trimming took 2 bases from V and 1 from J, leaving 4 bases between them.

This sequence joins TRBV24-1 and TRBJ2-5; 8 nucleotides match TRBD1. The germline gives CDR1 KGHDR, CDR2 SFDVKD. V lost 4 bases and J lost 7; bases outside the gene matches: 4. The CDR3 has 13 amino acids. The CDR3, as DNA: TGTGCCACCAGTGAGACAGGGGCCACGACCCAGTACTTC. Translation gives CATSETGATTQYF.

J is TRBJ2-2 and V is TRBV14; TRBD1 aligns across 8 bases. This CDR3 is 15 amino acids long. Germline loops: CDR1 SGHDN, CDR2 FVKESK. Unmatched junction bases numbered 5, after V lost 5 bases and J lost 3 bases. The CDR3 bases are TGTGCCAGCAGCAACGGACAGGGCTACACCGGGGAGCTGTTTTTT. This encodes CASSNGQGYTGELFF.

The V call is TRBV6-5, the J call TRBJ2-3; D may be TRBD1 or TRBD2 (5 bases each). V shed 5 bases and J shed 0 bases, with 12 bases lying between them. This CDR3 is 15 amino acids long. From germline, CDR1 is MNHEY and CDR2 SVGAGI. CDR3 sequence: CASSRGEKSTDTQYF. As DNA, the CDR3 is TGTGCCAGCAGTAGGGGAGAAAAGAGCACAGATACGCAGTATTTT.

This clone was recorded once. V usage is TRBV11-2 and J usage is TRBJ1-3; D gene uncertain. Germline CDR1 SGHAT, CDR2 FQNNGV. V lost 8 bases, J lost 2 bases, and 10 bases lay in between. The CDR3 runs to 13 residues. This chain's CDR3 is CASATGAGNTIYF. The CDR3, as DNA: TGTGCCAGCGCGACGGGCGCTGGAAACACCATATATTTT.

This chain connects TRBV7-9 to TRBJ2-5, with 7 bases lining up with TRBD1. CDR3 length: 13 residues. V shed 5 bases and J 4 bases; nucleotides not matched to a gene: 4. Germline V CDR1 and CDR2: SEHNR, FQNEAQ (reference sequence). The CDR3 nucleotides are TGTGCCAGCAGCACTCGGGACAGAGAGACCCAGTACTTC. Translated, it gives CASSTRDRETQYF.

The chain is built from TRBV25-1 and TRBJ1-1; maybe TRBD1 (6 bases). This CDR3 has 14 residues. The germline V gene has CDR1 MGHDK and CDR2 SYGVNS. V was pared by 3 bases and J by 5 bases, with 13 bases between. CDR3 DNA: TGTGCCAGCAGTGATGACAGGTTGAGAACTGAAGCTTTCTTT. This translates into CASSDDRLRTEAFF.

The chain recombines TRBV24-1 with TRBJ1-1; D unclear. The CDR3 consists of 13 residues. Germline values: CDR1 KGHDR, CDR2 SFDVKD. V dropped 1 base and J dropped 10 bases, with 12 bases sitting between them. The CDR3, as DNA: TGTGCCACCAGTGATTTTAAAGAGAGAGGAGCTTTCTTT. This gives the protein CATSDFKERGAFF.